Included here is one TCR beta chain sequence, with context. Researchers sorted participants into cohorts using their self-reported clinical history. The data derive from a study of blood T cell repertoires in COVID-19. The CDR3 consists of 13 residues. V lost 3 bases, J lost 7 bases, and 3 bases stayed unmatched. Germline CDR1 ENHRY, CDR2 SYGVKD. Generated by immunoSEQ multiplex PCR, the TCRdb table keeps only in-frame clones and is missing some. The sample gives hundreds of thousands of clones, approximately 90% of which show up once; approximately 8% is in the top ten. V is TRBV10-3 and J is TRBJ2-1; 7 nucleotides align to TRBD1. The TCR sequence derives from a woman aged 55-70 years who had recovered from COVID-19. The source material was PBMCs or T cells enriched from blood (not recorded which). CDR3 nucleotide sequence: TGTGCCATCAGTGAAGACAGGGTTAATGAGCAGTTCTTC. Protein: CAISEDRVNEQFF.